Listed here is a single T cell receptor beta chain. Assay: immunoSEQ multiplex PCR; the TCRdb copy retains only in-frame clones and omits some. In the table there are just under 5,500 clones, around 50% of which are singletons. This specimen belongs to a study of sequential checkpoint blockade in melanoma. Study as a whole: Each arm's sequence ended with maintenance nivolumab.

Treatment meaning: randomized to nivolumab then ipilimumab (arm A) or the reverse (arm B). Live CD3+CD8+ CD19− CD56− cells were sorted from PBMCs. This material consisted of CD8+ T cells sorted from blood (inferred from file names), taken from a patient given nivolumab and ipilimumab in sequence. This clonotype was obtained from a human donor with melanoma.

The DNA for the CDR3 is TGTGCCAGCAGCAGGACAGTGAGCTCCTACGAGCAGTACTTC. The encoded protein is CASSRTVSSYEQYF. The chain is built from TRBV5-5 and TRBJ2-7, with D possibly TRBD1 on 6 matching bases. Germline CDR1 and CDR2: SGHKS and YYEKEE (reference sequence). This CDR3 is built from 14 residues. Trimming left V 4 bases short and J 0 bases short, with 11 bases between.